One sample yielded the 9 T cell receptor beta chains listed below, sequenced in a study of metastatic and nonmetastatic thyroid tumors. TCRdb re-processed the PCR reads through MiXCR. The table records around 27,000 clones, around 22% of them present only once. All patients were untreated before thyroid surgery. What was sequenced was blood. The receptors shown here come from a female donor with papillary thyroid cancer or a benign thyroid nodule (not recorded which). Some clones in this sample may be carry-over from other donors' samples.

This clone was recorded many times. The V and J genes are TRBV7-9 and TRBJ2-6; D could derive from TRBD1 or TRBD2 (5 bases each). The germline gives CDR1 SEHNR, CDR2 FQNEAQ (reference sequence). CDR3 length: 18 amino acids. Trimming cost V 2 bases and J 1 base, with 15 bases left between them. CDR3 sequence reads: CASSLKKGRTSGANVLTF. The CDR3 coding sequence is TGTGCCAGCAGCTTAAAAAAGGGGAGAACTTCTGGGGCCAACGTCCTGACTTTC. Supplemented by reference TRBV7-9 and TRBJ2-6, the full variable domain reads DTGVSQNPRHKITKRGQNVTFRCDPISEHNRLYWYRQTLGQGPEFLTYFQNEAQLEKSRLLSDRFSAERPKGSFSTLEIQRTEQGDSAMYLCASSLKKGRTSGANVLTFGAGSRLTVL.

In its sample, this clone ranks as medium-sized. The chain joins TRBV6-1 to TRBJ2-7; 8 positions match TRBD2. CDR1 and CDR2 from the germline V gene are MNHNS and SASEGT. With 6 bases clipped from V and 4 bases from J, the junction kept 8 bases outside the gene matches. This CDR3 is 14 amino acids long. CDR3 coding DNA: TGTGCCAGCAGACCTACTAGCGGACCGTACGAGCAGTACTTC. Protein sequence: CASRPTSGPYEQYF.

This clone was found many times. V usage is TRBV10-3 and J usage is TRBJ2-1, with D unclear. The CDR3 runs to 13 residues. V shed 5 bases and J shed 6 bases, with 11 bases lying between them. Per germline, CDR1 ENHRY and CDR2 SYGVKD. CDR3 nucleotides: TGTGCCATCAGTAAGGAACAGACCAATGAGCAGTTCTTC. Translating it yields CAISKEQTNEQFF.

This clone was detected ten times or more. The chain joins TRBV6-1 to TRBJ2-5; 10 nucleotides match TRBD2. Germline V gives CDR1 MNHNS, CDR2 SASEGT. Unmatched junction bases numbered 7, after V lost 3 bases and J lost 3 bases. The CDR3 runs to 16 residues. CDR3 sequence reads: CASSDLGTSVKETQYF. CDR3 DNA sequence: TGTGCCAGCAGTGACCTCGGGACTAGCGTAAAAGAGACCCAGTACTTC.

On this clone itself: An end of the junction does not agree with germline; a read error may underlie this. This chain connects TRBV24-1 to TRBJ2-7; possibly TRBD2 for D (6 bases). CDR3 length: 15 residues. Germline CDR1 is KGHDR and CDR2 is SFDVKD. The CDR3 sequence is CASSDSRAGSYDHYF. CDR3 sequence (DNA): TGTGCCAGCAGTGATTCCCGGGCGGGGTCCTACGATCATTACTTC.

There are many counts of this clone. The V and J genes are TRBV7-8 and TRBJ2-3; D is uncertain. Germline lookup yields CDR1 SGHVS and CDR2 FQNEAQ. The CDR3 sequence is 17 residues long. Between the trimmed V and J ends, which lost 1 base and 1 base, there was a span of 15 bases. The CDR3 protein is CASSLGLRVSGTDTQYF. The CDR3 DNA reads TGTGCCAGCAGCTTAGGGTTACGGGTCAGCGGCACAGATACGCAGTATTTT. Complete variable domain (other parts from reference TRBV7-8 and TRBJ2-3): GAGVSQSPRYKVAKRGQDVALRCDPISGHVSLFWYQQALGQGPEFLTYFQNEAQLDKSGLPSDRFFAERPEGSVSTLKIQRTQQEDSAVYLCASSLGLRVSGTDTQYFGPGTRLTVL.

The table lists this clone with a few counts. The gene calls are TRBV27 and TRBJ1-5; D gene uncertain. Germline V gives CDR1 MNHEY, CDR2 SMNVEV (reference sequence). V lost 3 bases and J 3 bases, leaving 9 bases between the germline ends. The CDR3 has 14 residues. The CDR3 sequence is CASSFSAPNQPQHF. The CDR3 DNA is TGTGCCAGCAGTTTTTCAGCTCCCAATCAGCCCCAGCATTTT.

Relative to its sample, this clone is medium-sized. V gene TRBV20-1 combines with J gene TRBJ2-7; D might be TRBD1 (6 bases). The CDR3 has 18 amino acids. CDR1 and CDR2 from the germline V gene are DFQATT and SNEGSKA (reference sequence). The V gene lost 6 bases and the J gene lost 0 bases, with 27 bases spanning the gap. CDR3 in amino acids: CSAPSQGWPLSSSYEQYF. The CDR3, as DNA: TGCAGTGCCCCCTCACAGGGTTGGCCGCTGAGTAGCTCCTACGAGCAGTACTTC.

This clone came up many times. Other DNA sequences in this specimen translate into the identical CDR3. This chain links TRBV6-4 with TRBJ2-6; D might be TRBD2 (6 bases). Germline V gene lookup returns CDR1 MRHNA and CDR2 SNTAGT. Trimming cost V 5 bases and J 0 bases, with 8 bases left between them. This CDR3 contains 15 residues. The chain's CDR3 is CASSPGVSGANVLTF. The CDR3 DNA reads as TGTGCCAGCAGTCCGGGGGTCTCTGGGGCCAACGTCCTGACTTTC.